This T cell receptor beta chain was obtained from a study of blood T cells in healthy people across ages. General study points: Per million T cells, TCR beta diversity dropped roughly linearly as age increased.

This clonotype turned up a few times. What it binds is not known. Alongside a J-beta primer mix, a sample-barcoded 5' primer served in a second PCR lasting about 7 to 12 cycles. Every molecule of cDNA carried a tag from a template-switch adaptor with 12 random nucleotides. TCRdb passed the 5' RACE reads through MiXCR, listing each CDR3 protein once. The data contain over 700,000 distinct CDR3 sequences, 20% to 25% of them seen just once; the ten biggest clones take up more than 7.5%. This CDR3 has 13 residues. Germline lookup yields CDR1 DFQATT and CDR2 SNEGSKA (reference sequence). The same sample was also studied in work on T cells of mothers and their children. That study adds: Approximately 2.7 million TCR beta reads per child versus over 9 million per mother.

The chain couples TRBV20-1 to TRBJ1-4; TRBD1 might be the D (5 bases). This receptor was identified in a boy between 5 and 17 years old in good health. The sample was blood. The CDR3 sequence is CIAQGATNEKLFF. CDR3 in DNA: TGCATTGCGCAGGGTGCAACTAATGAAAAACTGTTTTTT.